Following are 14 T cell receptor beta chains from one sample sequenced in a study of persistence of HIV-infected CD4 T cells. Their antigens remain unidentified. This nonspecific control used anti-CD3/anti-CD28 bead stimulation of CD4+ T cells. Sorting selected CD4+ T cells upregulating both CD40 ligand and CD69. This was the immunoSEQ version 4 assay in survey mode. Libraries were prepared by immunoSEQ multiplex PCR; TCRdb keeps only in-frame clonotypes and omits some of them. This table has 40,000 or so clones, more than 80% appearing once. Sequenced here: CD4+ T cells sorted from PBMCs after roughly 18-hour stimulation, sampled from a patient who received antiretroviral therapy. The receptors stem from an adult man with HIV who was CMV-seropositive.

This rearrangement joins TRBV6-5 to TRBJ1-5; a weak D match, TRBD1 (5 bases). Germline CDR1 and CDR2: MNHEY and SVGAGI. The V end was cut by 8 bases, the J end by 3 bases, with 11 bases between. The CDR3 has 13 amino acids. CDR3 DNA: TGTGCCAGCGGGACGGACTACAATCAGCCCCAGCATTTT. Protein: CASGTDYNQPQHF.

This sequence joins TRBV28 and TRBJ2-1, with D perhaps matching TRBD2 (5 bases). The germline V and J ends were trimmed by 3 bases and 0 bases, with 6 bases remaining between them. CDR1 and CDR2 (germline): MDHEN, SYDVKM. The CDR3 contains 14 residues. CDR3 region: CASSFRDSYNEQFF. The CDR3 nucleotides are TGTGCCAGCAGTTTCCGGGACTCCTACAATGAGCAGTTCTTC.

The rearrangement links TRBV6-5 to TRBJ1-5; D is perhaps TRBD1 (6 bases). The CDR3 totals 15 residues. V lost 8 bases to trimming and J lost 1 base, with 15 bases between them. Per the germline V gene, CDR1 is MNHEY and CDR2 is SVGAGI. In DNA, the CDR3 is TGTGCCAGCTCGGGGGCATCAGGAAGCAATCAGCCCCAGCATTTT. As protein: CASSGASGSNQPQHF.

The chain links TRBV12-3 or TRBV12-4 to TRBJ1-1; TRBD1 agrees at 8 bases. V lost 7 bases and J lost 4; bases outside the gene matches: 5. This CDR3 is 13 amino acids long. The CDR3 loop reads CASIQDRVTEAFF. The CDR3, as DNA: TGTGCCAGCATCCAGGACAGGGTCACTGAAGCTTTCTTT.

The V call is TRBV29-1, the J call TRBJ1-3; no reliable D call. Trimming pared 6 bases from V and 3 bases from J, leaving 15 bases between. The CDR3 is 14 amino acids. Germline V lookup: CDR1 SQVTM, CDR2 ANQGSEA. CDR3 residues: CSVQISGGGNTIYF. In DNA, the CDR3 is TGCAGCGTCCAAATTTCGGGAGGTGGAAACACCATATATTTT.

J is TRBJ1-1 and V is TRBV3-1 (or the pseudogene TRBV3-2), with a tentative D call TRBD1 (5 bases). The V and J ends lost 0 bases and 4 bases respectively, with 12 bases between them. Germline V gene data show CDR1 as LGHDT and CDR2 as YNNKEL (reference sequence). The CDR3 runs 15 residues. CDR3 nucleotides: TGTGCCAGCAGCCAAGAAAGGGGAATCGGCACTGAAGCTTTCTTT. Translated, it gives CASSQERGIGTEAFF.

The CDR3 loop is CASSFLQVMNTEAFF. CDR3 in DNA: TGTGCCAGCAGCTTTCTCCAGGTTATGAACACTGAAGCTTTCTTT. The J gene is TRBJ1-1, the V gene TRBV5-5; no firm D call. This CDR3 has 15 residues. CDR1 is SGHKS, CDR2 YYEKEE, per germline (reference sequence). V shed 2 bases and J shed 0 bases, with 11 bases lying between them.

The chain combines TRBV19 with TRBJ2-6; D may be TRBD2 (5 bases). Germline V gene lookup returns CDR1 LNHDA and CDR2 SQIVND (reference sequence). This CDR3 has 19 residues. Trimming left V 3 bases short and J 2 bases short, with 20 bases between. The CDR3 DNA reads TGTGCCAGTAGTATTCGGGGTAGCAGTGGGTCCGCTGGGGCCAACGTCCTGACTTTC. Its translation: CASSIRGSSGSAGANVLTF.

The rearrangement uses TRBV28 and TRBJ1-3; D not certain. CDR1 and CDR2 (germline): MDHEN, SYDVKM. With 8 bases removed from V and 2 bases from J, the gap between germline ends came to 10 bases. This CDR3 comprises 13 residues. The CDR3 sequence: CASWRPPGNTIYF. The CDR3 DNA reads as TGTGCCAGCTGGAGGCCCCCTGGAAACACCATATATTTT. Looking up the rest from reference TRBV28 and TRBJ1-3 gives the full variable domain: DVKVTQSSRYLVKRTGEKVFLECVQDMDHENMFWYRQDPGLGLRLIYFSYDVKMKEKGDIPEGYSVSREKKERFSLILESASTNQTSMYLCASWRPPGNTIYFGEGSWLTVV.

The V call is TRBV6-5, the J call TRBJ1-1; D gene uncertain. From germline, CDR1 is MNHEY and CDR2 SVGAGI. V was cut by 3 bases and J by 1 base, with 9 bases left in between. The CDR3 extends over 14 amino acids. The CDR3 sequence is CASSYQTGNTEAFF. For the CDR3, the DNA is TGTGCCAGCAGTTATCAAACGGGGAACACTGAAGCTTTCTTT.

A single count supports this clone. The rearrangement links TRBV10-2 to TRBJ2-1; 7 bases are shared with TRBD1. Germline lookup yields CDR1 WSHSY and CDR2 SAAADI. V was pared by 3 bases and J by 4 bases, with 3 bases of the junction left unmatched. The CDR3 runs to 14 residues. CDR3 region: CASSDRGPYNEQFF. In DNA, the CDR3 is TGCGCCAGCAGTGATAGGGGGCCTTACAATGAGCAGTTCTTC.

J is TRBJ1-1 and V is TRBV30, with a tentative D call TRBD1 (6 bases). Looked up from germline, CDR1 is GTSNPN and CDR2 is SVGIG (reference sequence). This CDR3 region has 14 residues. V gave up 3 bases and J gave up 3 bases, with 14 bases separating them. CDR3 bases: TGTGCCTGGAGAGTTAACGGACAGTACACTGAAGCTTTCTTT. Its translation: CAWRVNGQYTEAFF. Using reference TRBV30 and TRBJ1-1 for the parts outside the CDR3, the full variable domain is SQTIHQWPATLVQPVGSPLSLECTVEGTSNPNLYWYRQAAGRGLQLLFYSVGIGQISSEVPQNLSASRPQDRQFILSSKKLLLSDSGFYLCAWRVNGQYTEAFFGQGTRLTVV.

This rearrangement joins TRBV4-2 to TRBJ2-2; TRBD2 is a possible D gene (6 bases). In germline, CDR1 is LGHNA, CDR2 YNFKEQ. The CDR3 sequence is 15 residues long. Trimming removed 0 bases from V and 7 bases from J, with 12 bases in between. The CDR3 DNA sequence: TGTGCCAGCAGCCAAGATGGAGGGACCGACGGGGAGCTGTTTTTT. Translated: CASSQDGGTDGELFF.

V usage is TRBV15 and J usage is TRBJ2-1; 10 bases fit TRBD2. The CDR3 contains 15 residues. Unmatched junction bases numbered 3, after V lost 1 base and J lost 6 bases. CDR1 is LNHNV and CDR2 is YYDKDF in the germline V gene (reference sequence). Here the CDR3 reads CATSRVPSGGNEQFF. The CDR3 region has the DNA TGTGCCACCAGCAGAGTCCCTAGCGGGGGCAATGAGCAGTTCTTC.